The 25 T cell receptor beta chains listed next were all sequenced from one sample in a study of blood T cell repertoires in COVID-19. Sequencing used immunoSEQ multiplex PCR; TCRdb keeps in-frame clones, though not all of them. Of approximately 250,000 clones in the sample, about nine tenths are singletons; the top ten hold more than 0.95%. The sequenced material came from PBMCs or T cells enriched from blood (not recorded which). The receptor set was obtained from a woman in her thirties or forties with acute COVID-19.

This chain links TRBV2 with TRBJ2-5; D perhaps matches TRBD1 (5 bases). Germline CDR1 is SNHLY and CDR2 is FYNNEI. V gave up 8 bases and J gave up 1 base, with 5 bases separating them. The CDR3 loop spans 11 amino acids. The CDR3 DNA follows: TGTGCCAGCGGGGCCCAAGAGACCCAGTACTTC. The encoded protein is CASGAQETQYF.

This clone was counted only a few times. The rearrangement links TRBV2 to TRBJ2-7, with 8 positions matching TRBD1. J lost 4 bases, V lost 7 bases, and 15 bases had no gene match. This CDR3 comprises 16 residues. Germline V gene lookup returns CDR1 SNHLY and CDR2 FYNNEI. The CDR3 coding sequence is TGTGCCAGCATTATGAATCCGGGGACAGGCTTTTACGAGCAGTACTTC. It is translated as CASIMNPGTGFYEQYF. The full variable domain, its missing parts supplied by reference TRBV2 and TRBJ2-7, is EPEVTQTPSHQVTQMGQEVILRCVPISNHLYFYWYRQILGQKVEFLVSFYNNEISEKSEIFDDQFSVERPDGSNFTLKIRSTKLEDSAMYFCASIMNPGTGFYEQYFGPGTRLTVT.

The V call is TRBV5-1, the J call TRBJ2-5; possibly TRBD1 for D (6 bases). Looked up from germline, CDR1 is SGHRS and CDR2 is YFSETQ. The length of the CDR3 is 15 residues. With 0 bases removed from V and 2 bases from J, the gap between germline ends came to 11 bases. The CDR3 region has the DNA TGCGCCAGCAGCTTGGCCGGGACAAATCAAGAGACCCAGTACTTC. This gives the protein CASSLAGTNQETQYF.

This chain connects TRBV9 to TRBJ1-1; perhaps TRBD1 as D (6 bases). The CDR3 length is 18 residues. Germline lookup yields CDR1 SGDLS and CDR2 YYNGEE. V dropped 6 bases and J dropped 2 bases, with 26 bases sitting between them. The CDR3 protein is CASNGSPNRATINTEAFF. CDR3 DNA: TGTGCCAGCAACGGCTCCCCAAACAGGGCCACTATTAACACTGAAGCTTTCTTT.

The chain uses TRBV27 and TRBJ2-7; 9 positions agree with TRBD2. The CDR3 sequence is 15 residues long. Unmatched junction bases numbered 5, after V lost 5 bases and J lost 0 bases. CDR1 is MNHEY and CDR2 is SMNVEV in the germline V gene (reference sequence). DNA for the CDR3: TGTGCCAGCAGTACTAGGCGGGAGGGCTCCTACGAGCAGTACGTC. It codes for CASSTRREGSYEQYV.

This chain connects TRBV12-3 or TRBV12-4 to TRBJ1-2; tentative D call: TRBD1 (6 bases). V shed 5 bases and J shed 7 bases, with 14 bases lying between them. CDR3 size: 13 residues. The CDR3 loop reads CASSVQGVSGYTF. The CDR3 coding sequence is TGTGCCAGCAGTGTACAGGGAGTAAGTGGCTACACCTTC.

The rearrangement links TRBV11-3 to TRBJ2-5; 11 nucleotides match TRBD2. V lost 4 bases and J lost 3; bases outside the gene matches: 4. This CDR3 contains 15 residues. Germline V CDR1 and CDR2: SGHNT, YENEEA. The DNA of the CDR3 is TGTGCCAGCAGCTCTGGGGGACTAGCGGAAGAGACCCAGTACTTC. Translating gives CASSSGGLAEETQYF.

V is TRBV28 and J is TRBJ1-6; 7 bases are shared with TRBD1. CDR3 size: 16 residues. CDR1 is MDHEN and CDR2 is SYDVKM in the germline V gene. V gave up 0 bases and J gave up 7 bases; unmatched junction bases: 6. CDR3 loop: CASSLWGQGGNSPLHF. The CDR3 region has the DNA TGTGCCAGCAGTTTATGGGGGCAGGGGGGAAATTCACCCCTCCACTTT.

The genes are TRBV27 and TRBJ2-7, with 9 nucleotides matching TRBD2. Germline loops: CDR1 MNHEY, CDR2 SMNVEV (reference sequence). Trimming took 2 bases from V and 5 from J; bases not matched to a gene: 7. The CDR3 contains 15 residues. The CDR3 sequence: CASSLLAGPPDEQYF. The CDR3 DNA reads TGTGCCAGCAGTTTACTAGCGGGACCCCCGGACGAGCAGTACTTC.

The V call is TRBV11-2, the J call TRBJ2-7; 9 bases map to TRBD2. After removal of 6 bases from V and 2 bases from J, the junction contained 5 bases not matched to a gene. Germline V lookup: CDR1 SGHAT, CDR2 FQNNGV. This CDR3 has 14 residues. DNA for the CDR3: TGTGCCAGCAGATTCATAGCGGGGGCCTACGAGCAGTACTTC. As protein: CASRFIAGAYEQYF.

CDR3 coding DNA: TGTGCCAGCTCTCCCGGACAGGTCTACGAGCAGTACTTC. It codes for CASSPGQVYEQYF. The V gene is TRBV18, the J gene TRBJ2-7; 7 bases map to TRBD1. The CDR3 consists of 13 residues. Germline V gene data show CDR1 as KGHSH and CDR2 as LQKENI. V lost 6 bases to trimming and J lost 3 bases; unmatched junction nucleotides: 5.

The V call is TRBV18, the J call TRBJ1-4; no firm D call. This CDR3 region has 15 residues. V was trimmed by 2 bases and J by 3 bases, leaving 10 bases between them. Germline V gives CDR1 KGHSH, CDR2 LQKENI. The DNA for the CDR3 is TGTGCCAGCTCACCATTCGAGGCCTCTAATGAAAAACTGTTTTTT. Protein: CASSPFEASNEKLFF.

The CDR3 DNA is TGTGCCACCGGCCCCATTAGGGGAGGGGGGAATGAGCAGTTCTTC. This encodes CATGPIRGGGNEQFF. The V and J genes are TRBV27 and TRBJ2-1; tentative D call: TRBD2 (7 bases). The CDR3 consists of 15 residues. The ends were cut back, 10 bases at V and 7 bases at J, with 23 bases in the middle. The germline V gene encodes CDR1 MNHEY and CDR2 SMNVEV (reference sequence).

The gene calls are TRBV5-1 and TRBJ1-1, with 12 bases lining up with TRBD1. Per germline, CDR1 SGHRS and CDR2 YFSETQ. V shed 7 bases, J shed 5 bases, and the junction held 9 bases outside the gene matches. The CDR3 extends over 15 amino acids. CDR3 region: CASSGTGQGATEAFF. CDR3 nucleotide sequence: TGCGCCAGCTCCGGAACGGGACAGGGGGCGACTGAAGCTTTCTTT.

This clone has more than one count but fewer than ten. In DNA, the CDR3 is TGTGCCAGCAGCTTAGCGCGAAGATTTGGACTGTATGGTGAGCAGTTCTTC. This encodes CASSLARRFGLYGEQFF. V gene TRBV7-8 combines with J gene TRBJ2-1; D might be TRBD2 (5 bases). The CDR3 is 17 amino acids. Germline values: CDR1 SGHVS, CDR2 FQNEAQ. The V end was cut by 0 bases, the J end by 9 bases, with 21 bases between.

This clone was seen only once. This sequence joins TRBV30 and TRBJ1-3, with a weak D call TRBD1 (5 bases). The germline CDR1 and CDR2 sequences are GTSNPN and SVGIG (reference sequence). V shed 0 bases and J shed 5 bases, with 8 bases lying between them. The CDR3 runs 13 residues. Here the CDR3 DNA reads TGTGCCTGGAGTGTCGGACACCGAAACACCATATATTTT. It encodes CAWSVGHRNTIYF.

V is TRBV25-1 and J is TRBJ2-2; 9 bases fit TRBD1. Germline V CDR1 and CDR2: MGHDK, SYGVNS. This CDR3 has 16 amino acids. The V and J ends lost 1 base and 5 bases, in that order; junction bases with no gene match: 5. CDR3 bases: TGTGCCAGCAGTGAATTTCAGACAGGGGGGACCGGGGAGCTGTTTTTT. Residues: CASSEFQTGGTGELFF. The complete variable domain, with remaining parts taken from reference TRBV25-1 and TRBJ2-2, reads EADIYQTPRYLVIGTGKKITLECSQTMGHDKMYWYQQDPGMELHLIHYSYGVNSTEKGDLSSESTVSRIRTEHFPLTLESARPSHTSQYLCASSEFQTGGTGELFFGEGSRLTVL.

This clone was found a few times. The chain combines TRBV7-3 with TRBJ2-1; 9 bases agree with TRBD1. The CDR3 has 14 residues. Germline-derived CDR1 and CDR2 are SGHTA and FQGTGA. Trimming removed 5 bases from V and 7 bases from J; junction bases left unmatched: 6. In DNA form, the CDR3 reads TGTGCCAGCAGCCCCCCGGGACAGGGAAATGAGCAGTTCTTC. This sequence encodes CASSPPGQGNEQFF.

This clone came up once. This sequence joins TRBV7-9 and TRBJ1-3, with 7 bases lining up with TRBD1. After removal of 2 bases from V and 2 bases from J, the junction contained 9 bases not matched to a gene. Per germline, CDR1 SEHNR and CDR2 FQNEAQ (reference sequence). The CDR3 runs 17 residues. This CDR3 is CASSLRARGRTGNTIYF. The CDR3 DNA is TGTGCCAGCAGCTTACGGGCGAGGGGGCGAACTGGAAACACCATATATTTT.

This chain uses TRBV28 with TRBJ2-2; a possible D gene is TRBD1 (5 bases). The germline gives CDR1 MDHEN, CDR2 SYDVKM. CDR3 length: 15 residues. Between the trimmed V and J ends, which lost 7 bases and 2 bases, there was a span of 14 bases. CDR3 protein: CASIMGRLNTGELFF. The CDR3 coding sequence is TGTGCCAGCATCATGGGGCGGCTTAACACCGGGGAGCTGTTTTTT.

This clone was counted between two and nine times. The chain joins TRBV6-1 to TRBJ1-5; a weak D match, TRBD1 (5 bases). Trimming removed 4 bases from V and 4 bases from J, with 20 bases in between. Looked up from germline, CDR1 is MNHNS and CDR2 is SASEGT. The CDR3 consists of 17 residues. The chain's CDR3 is CASSAAPGGALNQPQHF. Here the CDR3 DNA reads TGTGCCAGCAGTGCCGCTCCAGGAGGGGCGTTGAATCAGCCCCAGCATTTT.

The J gene is TRBJ1-1, the V gene TRBV27; possible D gene TRBD1, 6 bases. Looked up from germline, CDR1 is MNHEY and CDR2 is SMNVEV (reference sequence). The V and J ends lost 2 bases and 9 bases respectively, with 13 bases between them. This CDR3 has 13 amino acids. CDR3 in amino acids: CASSLGRGSKAFF. The CDR3 bases are TGTGCCAGCAGTTTAGGCAGGGGAAGTAAAGCTTTCTTT.

The chain carries TRBV3-1 (or the pseudogene TRBV3-2) and TRBJ1-2, with 7 bases that match TRBD1. The junction had 4 bases not matched to a gene; V was cut back by 0 bases and J by 3 bases. This CDR3 is 15 amino acids long. CDR1 and CDR2 from the germline V gene are LGHDT and YNNKEL (reference sequence). As DNA, the CDR3 is TGTGCCAGCAGCCAAGATTCGACAGGGCACTATGGCTACACCTTC. This sequence encodes CASSQDSTGHYGYTF.

V is TRBV7-9 and J is TRBJ1-6, with D perhaps TRBD1 (6 bases). Trimming removed 5 bases at V and 4 bases at J, with 24 bases between. The germline gives CDR1 SEHNR, CDR2 FQNEAQ (reference sequence). The CDR3 totals 19 residues. The CDR3 DNA reads TGTGCCAGCAGCACCACACAGCCGGGACAAGGAAGATATAATTCACCCCTCCACTTT. As protein: CASSTTQPGQGRYNSPLHF. Full variable domain (outside the CDR3, taken from reference TRBV7-9 and TRBJ1-6): DTGVSQNPRHKITKRGQNVTFRCDPISEHNRLYWYRQTLGQGPEFLTYFQNEAQLEKSRLLSDRFSAERPKGSFSTLEIQRTEQGDSAMYLCASSTTQPGQGRYNSPLHFGNGTRLTVT.

This sequence joins TRBV10-3 and TRBJ2-1; 12 bases fit TRBD2. The ends lost 3 bases at V and 6 bases at J; junction bases unmatched: 9. Looked up from germline, CDR1 is ENHRY and CDR2 is SYGVKD. The CDR3 sequence is 17 residues long. For the CDR3, the DNA is TGTGCCATCAGTGATTCCCCGACTAGCGGGAGTACCAATGAGCAGTTCTTC. Residues: CAISDSPTSGSTNEQFF.